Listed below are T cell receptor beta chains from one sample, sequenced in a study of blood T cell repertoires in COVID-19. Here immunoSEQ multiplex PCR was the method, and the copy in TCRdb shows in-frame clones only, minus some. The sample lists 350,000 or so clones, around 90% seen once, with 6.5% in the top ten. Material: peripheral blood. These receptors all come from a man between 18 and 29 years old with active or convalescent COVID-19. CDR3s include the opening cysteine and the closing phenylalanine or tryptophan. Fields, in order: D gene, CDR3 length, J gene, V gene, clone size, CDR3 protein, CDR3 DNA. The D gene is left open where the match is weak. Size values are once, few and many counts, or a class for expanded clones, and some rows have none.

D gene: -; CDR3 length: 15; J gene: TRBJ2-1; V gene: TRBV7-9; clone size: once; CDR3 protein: CASSPPGQANNEQFF; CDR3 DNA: TGTGCCAGCAGCCCCCCGGGACAAGCTAACAATGAGCAGTTCTTC
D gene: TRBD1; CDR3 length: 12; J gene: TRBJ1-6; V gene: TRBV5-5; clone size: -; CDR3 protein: CASSGQATDLHF; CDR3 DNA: TGTGCCAGCAGCGGACAGGCGACTGACCTCCACTTT
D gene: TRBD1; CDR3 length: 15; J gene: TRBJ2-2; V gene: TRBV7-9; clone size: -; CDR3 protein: CASSLDRGPTGELFF; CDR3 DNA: TGTGCCAGCAGCTTAGACAGGGGGCCAACCGGGGAGCTGTTTTTT
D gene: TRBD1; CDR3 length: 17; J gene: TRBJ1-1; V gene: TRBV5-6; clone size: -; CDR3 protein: CASSLEGTESANTEAFF; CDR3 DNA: TGTGCCAGCAGCTTGGAGGGGACAGAATCAGCAAACACTGAAGCTTTCTTT
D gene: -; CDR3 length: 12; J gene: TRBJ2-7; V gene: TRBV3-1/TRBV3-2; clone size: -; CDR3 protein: CASSQRSREQYF; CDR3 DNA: TGTGCCAGCAGCCAACGCTCTCGGGAGCAGTACTTC
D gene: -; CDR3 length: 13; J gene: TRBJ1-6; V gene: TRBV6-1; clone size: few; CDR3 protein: CASSELPRSPLHF; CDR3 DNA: TGTGCCAGCAGTGAACTCCCCCGGTCACCCCTCCACTTT
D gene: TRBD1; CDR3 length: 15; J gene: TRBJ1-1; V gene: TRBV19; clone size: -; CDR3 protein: CASTLGQAANTEAFF; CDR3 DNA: TGTGCCAGTACCTTAGGACAGGCGGCGAACACTGAAGCTTTCTTT
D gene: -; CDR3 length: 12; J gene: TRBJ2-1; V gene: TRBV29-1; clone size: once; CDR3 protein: CSVVRGDFVQFF; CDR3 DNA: TGCAGCGTTGTTCGAGGGGACTTCGTGCAGTTCTTC
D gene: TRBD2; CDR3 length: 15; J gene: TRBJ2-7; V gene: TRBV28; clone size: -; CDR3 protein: CASSDVGRGAYEQYF; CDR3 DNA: TGTGCCAGCAGTGACGTAGGGCGGGGGGCCTACGAGCAGTACTTC
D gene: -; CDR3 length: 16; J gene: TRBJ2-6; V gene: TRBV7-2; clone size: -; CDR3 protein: CASSLEAASGANVLTF; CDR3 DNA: TGTGCCAGCAGCTTAGAGGCGGCTTCTGGGGCCAACGTGCTGACTTTC
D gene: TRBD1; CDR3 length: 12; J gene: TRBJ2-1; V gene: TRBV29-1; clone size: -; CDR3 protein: CSAEDRANEQFF; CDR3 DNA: TGCAGCGCCGAGGACAGGGCCAATGAGCAGTTCTTC
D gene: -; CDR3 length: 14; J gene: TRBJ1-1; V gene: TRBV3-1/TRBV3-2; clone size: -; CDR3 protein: CASSQDLDGGKAFF; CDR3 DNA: TGTGCCAGCAGCCAAGATCTTGATGGGGGGAAAGCTTTCTTT
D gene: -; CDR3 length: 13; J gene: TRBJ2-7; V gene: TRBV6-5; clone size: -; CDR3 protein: CASSRQGLNEQYF; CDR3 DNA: TGTGCCAGCAGCCGTCAGGGGCTCAACGAGCAGTACTTC
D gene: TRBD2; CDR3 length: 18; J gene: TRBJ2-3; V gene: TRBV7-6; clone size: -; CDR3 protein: CASSYPRFGEGSTDTQYF; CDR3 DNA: TGTGCCAGCAGCTACCCGAGGTTCGGGGAGGGGAGCACAGATACGCAGTATTTT
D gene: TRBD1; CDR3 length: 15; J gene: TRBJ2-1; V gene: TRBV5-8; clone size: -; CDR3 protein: CASSLDRDPPNEQFF; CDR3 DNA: TGTGCCAGCAGCCTGGACAGGGATCCCCCCAATGAGCAGTTCTTC
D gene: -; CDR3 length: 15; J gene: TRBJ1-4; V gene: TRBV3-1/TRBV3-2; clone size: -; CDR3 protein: CASSQATGLGEKLFF; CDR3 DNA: TGTGCCAGCAGCCAAGCTACAGGGTTAGGTGAAAAACTGTTTTTT
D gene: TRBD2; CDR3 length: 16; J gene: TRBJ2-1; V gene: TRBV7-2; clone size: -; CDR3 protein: CASRQTTSGGGYEQFF; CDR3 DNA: TGTGCCAGCAGACAAACTACTAGCGGGGGGGGTTATGAGCAGTTCTTC
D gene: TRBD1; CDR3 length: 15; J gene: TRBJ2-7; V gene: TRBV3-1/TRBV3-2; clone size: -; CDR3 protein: CASSPDRDRHYEQYF; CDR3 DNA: TGTGCCAGCAGCCCGGACCGGGACAGGCACTACGAGCAGTACTTC
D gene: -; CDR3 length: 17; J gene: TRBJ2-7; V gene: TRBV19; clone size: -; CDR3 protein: CASSIERTGTFPYEQYF; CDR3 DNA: TGTGCCAGTAGTATAGAACGTACAGGCACCTTCCCCTACGAGCAGTACTTC
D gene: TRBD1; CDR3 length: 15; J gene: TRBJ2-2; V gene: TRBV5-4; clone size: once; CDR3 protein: CASSLGTGLTGELFF; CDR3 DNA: TGTGCCAGCAGCTTGGGGACAGGTCTCACCGGGGAGCTGTTTTTT
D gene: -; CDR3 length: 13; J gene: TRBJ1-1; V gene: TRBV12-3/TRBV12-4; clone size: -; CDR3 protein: CASSRAMNTEAFF; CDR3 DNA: TGTGCCAGCAGCAGGGCCATGAACACTGAAGCTTTCTTT
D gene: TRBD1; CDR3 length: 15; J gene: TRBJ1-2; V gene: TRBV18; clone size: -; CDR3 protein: CASSQNQGADYGYTF; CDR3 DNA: TGTGCCAGCTCACAAAATCAGGGGGCGGACTATGGCTACACCTTC
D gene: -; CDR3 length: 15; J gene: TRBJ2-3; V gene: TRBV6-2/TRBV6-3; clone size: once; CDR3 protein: CASTPRDFYTDTQYF; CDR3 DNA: TGTGCCAGCACCCCAAGGGACTTTTACACAGATACGCAGTATTTT
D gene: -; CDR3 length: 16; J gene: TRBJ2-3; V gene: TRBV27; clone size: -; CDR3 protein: CASSLSSSVHTDTQYF; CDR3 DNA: TGTGCCAGCAGTTTATCTTCCAGCGTTCACACAGATACGCAGTATTTT
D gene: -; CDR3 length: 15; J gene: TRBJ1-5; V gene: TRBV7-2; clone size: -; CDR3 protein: CASSLAGRGSQPQHF; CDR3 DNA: TGTGCCAGCAGCTTAGCGGGGAGGGGGAGTCAGCCCCAGCATTTT
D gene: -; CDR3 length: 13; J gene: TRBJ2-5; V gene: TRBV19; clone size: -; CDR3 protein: CASSIGGGETQYF; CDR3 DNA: TGTGCCAGTAGTATCGGAGGGGGCGAGACCCAGTACTTC
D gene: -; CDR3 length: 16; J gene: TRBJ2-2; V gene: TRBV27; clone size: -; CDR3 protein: CASSLLPGTLFGELFF; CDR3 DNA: TGTGCCAGCAGTTTACTACCCGGGACTCTCTTCGGTGAGCTGTTTTTT
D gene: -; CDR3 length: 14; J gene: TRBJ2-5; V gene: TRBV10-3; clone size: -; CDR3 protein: CAISAPDIQETQYF; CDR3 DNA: TGTGCCATCAGTGCCCCGGACATCCAAGAGACCCAGTACTTC
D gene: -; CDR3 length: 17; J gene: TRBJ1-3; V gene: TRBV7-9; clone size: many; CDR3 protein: CASSSSLQSYSGNTIYF; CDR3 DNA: TGTGCCAGCAGCTCATCGTTACAGTCATACTCTGGAAACACCATATATTTT
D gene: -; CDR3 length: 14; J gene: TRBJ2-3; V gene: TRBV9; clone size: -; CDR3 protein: CASSGSTATDTQYF; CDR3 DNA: TGTGCCAGCAGCGGAAGCACAGCCACAGATACGCAGTATTTT